Presented here are 5 T cell receptor beta chains from one specimen sequenced in a study of blood T cell repertoires in COVID-19. Assay: immunoSEQ multiplex PCR; the TCRdb copy retains only in-frame clones and omits some. This table has approximately 110,000 clones, 85% appearing once. The sample taken for sequencing was peripheral blood. The receptors were sampled from a middle-aged man with acute or convalescent COVID-19.

The chain links TRBV10-1 to TRBJ2-1; D may be TRBD2 (6 bases). Between the trimmed V and J ends, which lost 3 bases and 8 bases, there was a span of 11 bases. The CDR3 is made up of 13 amino acids. In germline, CDR1 is WNHNN, CDR2 SYGVQD (reference sequence). The CDR3: CASSDVAADEQFF. Written as DNA, the CDR3 is TGCGCCAGCAGTGATGTAGCGGCGGATGAGCAGTTCTTC.

CDR3 bases: TGCGCCAGCAGCTTGGGGCAGCAGGGGGAGCAGTACTTC. This encodes CASSLGQQGEQYF. The chain has TRBV5-1 and TRBJ2-7; TRBD1 might be the D (6 bases). This CDR3 is built from 13 residues. Trimming removed 0 bases from V and 7 bases from J, with 11 bases in between. CDR1 and CDR2 (germline): SGHRS, YFSETQ.

The rearrangement links TRBV7-9 to TRBJ1-3; TRBD1 matches at 7 bases. From germline, CDR1 is SEHNR and CDR2 FQNEAQ (reference sequence). Trimming at V came to 5 bases and at J to 0 bases, leaving 7 bases not matched to a gene. The CDR3 has 16 amino acids. The CDR3, as DNA: TGTGCCAGCAGCCCCTCGACAGGGAACTCTGGAAACACCATATATTTT. As protein: CASSPSTGNSGNTIYF.

This chain joins TRBV11-2 and TRBJ1-1, with 9 bases aligning to TRBD1. J was trimmed by 11 bases and V by 5 bases; bases with no gene match: 3. This CDR3 contains 11 residues. Germline V gene sequence: CDR1 SGHAT, CDR2 FQNNGV. DNA of the CDR3: TGTGCCAGCAGCCATGGACAGGGGGCTTTCTTT. It translates to CASSHGQGAFF.

This sequence joins TRBV12-3 or TRBV12-4 and TRBJ1-1; D remains ambiguous. V was clipped by 7 bases and J by 4 bases, with 10 bases between them. The CDR3 has 12 amino acids. The CDR3 nucleotides are TGTGCCAGCATTGCGGGAGGCACTGAAGCTTTCTTT. It encodes CASIAGGTEAFF.